This T cell receptor (beta chain) stems from a study of blood T cell repertoires in COVID-19. Study overall: T cells, B-cell-depleted T cells, or PBMCs provided the cDNA or gDNA that served as material.

This clone was seen only a few times. Per the authors' pipeline: Amplification from reference gene primers served as the basis for estimated nucleated cell counts. Clones were sequenced by immunoSEQ multiplex PCR, and TCRdb holds only the in-frame ones, with some missing. That table is the source of V, J and clone size, and D and trimming were worked out from the DNA. The table has about 220,000 clones, roughly 80% seen once. The CDR3 runs to 17 residues. After removal of 4 bases from V and 3 bases from J, the junction contained 11 bases not matched to a gene. Germline V CDR1 and CDR2: MNHNS, SASEGT. The chain is built from TRBV6-1 and TRBJ1-1; TRBD1 matches 10 bases. The clonotype was recovered from a human donor in a cohort sampled during active COVID-19. The source material was peripheral blood. DNA for the CDR3: TGTGCCAGCAGTGCGTGGGGACAGGGGAGGGGGGACACTGAAGCTTTCTTT. Amino acids: CASSAWGQGRGDTEAFF.